The 31 T cell receptor beta chains in this list originate from one sample, sequenced in a study of T cell changes during pregnancy in multiple sclerosis. TCRdb's table, derived via immunoSEQ multiplex PCR, lists solely in-frame clones and lacks some. The table has 35,000 to 45,000 clones, 85% to 95% seen once. Sequencing was performed on CD8+ T cells from peripheral blood mononuclear cells, taken in the third trimester of pregnancy. The receptors originated from a female donor with multiple sclerosis, enrolled in a pregnancy study.

The chain links TRBV27 to TRBJ1-6; D unresolved. V was clipped by 0 bases and J by 9 bases, with 9 bases between them. The CDR3 length is 14 residues. Germline assignment: CDR1 MNHEY and CDR2 SMNVEV (reference sequence). This CDR3 reads CASSLSMRVSPLHF. The CDR3 region has the DNA TGTGCCAGCAGTTTATCGATGAGGGTTTCACCCCTCCACTTT.

As for this clone: The junction does not match germline at one end; this may be a read error. The CDR3 DNA follows: TGTGCCAGCAGCGTAGATGGGGGGGCTCGAGACTTC. It translates to CASSVDGGARDF. V gene TRBV9 combines with J gene TRBJ2-7; the D gene is possibly TRBD2 (7 bases). The CDR3 has 12 amino acids. The germline CDR1 and CDR2 sequences are SGDLS and YYNGEE.

As regards this clone: The same CDR3 can be traced to other DNA sequences in this sample. The rearrangement joins TRBV9 to TRBJ1-5, with 7 bases lining up with TRBD1. From germline, CDR1 is SGDLS and CDR2 YYNGEE. Unmatched junction bases numbered 3, after V lost 2 bases and J lost 4 bases. The CDR3 runs 14 residues. The CDR3 nucleotides read TGTGCCAGCAGCGTCTCAGGGGGAAATCAGCCCCAGCATTTT. Its translation: CASSVSGGNQPQHF.

The chain couples TRBV5-1 to TRBJ1-1; 8 bases fit TRBD1. Trimming removed 5 bases from V and 3 bases from J; junction bases left unmatched: 6. This CDR3 has 14 amino acids. Germline V CDR1 and CDR2: SGHRS, YFSETQ. The CDR3 is CASRLDRGDTEAFF. CDR3 nucleotides: TGCGCCAGCAGATTAGACAGGGGAGACACTGAAGCTTTCTTT.

The chain is built from TRBV4-1 and TRBJ2-5, with 10 bases lining up with TRBD2. Germline V CDR1 and CDR2: MGHRA, YSYEKL. Losses at the gene ends were 2 bases for V and 0 bases for J; bases not matched to a gene: 9. The CDR3 covers 18 residues. The CDR3 nucleotides read TGCGCCAGCAGCCAACGCGGAACTAGCGGGGAAAACCAAGAGACCCAGTACTTC. Protein: CASSQRGTSGENQETQYF.

This chain joins TRBV6-1 and TRBJ1-1; D ambiguous. Per the germline V gene, CDR1 is MNHNS and CDR2 is SASEGT. The CDR3 runs 14 residues. V was cut by 7 bases and J by 4 bases, with 16 bases left in between. CDR3 in amino acids: CASIVRGDGTEAFF. The CDR3 DNA follows: TGTGCCAGCATCGTTCGGGGAGACGGCACTGAAGCTTTCTTT.

The gene calls are TRBV29-1 and TRBJ2-7; D unresolved. The length of the CDR3 is 15 residues. With 4 bases removed from V and 0 bases from J, the gap between germline ends came to 16 bases. CDR1 is SQVTM, CDR2 ANQGSEA, per germline. The CDR3: CSVVKHSQPSYEQYF. The CDR3 DNA follows: TGCAGCGTTGTAAAGCACAGCCAGCCCTCCTACGAGCAGTACTTC.

The gene calls are TRBV19 and TRBJ1-5, with D possibly TRBD1 on 6 matching bases. V was trimmed by 6 bases and J by 0 bases, leaving 12 bases between them. Germline CDR1 reads LNHDA; CDR2 reads SQIVND (reference sequence). The CDR3 is made up of 15 amino acids. This chain's CDR3 is CASRPTGNSNQPQHF. The CDR3 DNA is TGTGCCAGTAGACCCACAGGGAATAGCAATCAGCCCCAGCATTTT. The full variable domain, in which reference TRBV19 and TRBJ1-5 provide the parts outside the CDR3, is DGGITQSPKYLFRKEGQNVTLSCEQNLNHDAMYWYRQDPGQGLRLIYYSQIVNDFQKGDIAEGYSVSREKKESFPLTVTSAQKNPTAFYLCASRPTGNSNQPQHFGDGTRLSIL.

The V gene is TRBV4-1, the J gene TRBJ2-5, with TRBD2 matching over 16 bases. V lost 3 bases to trimming and J lost 1 base; unmatched junction nucleotides: 5. The germline V gene has CDR1 MGHRA and CDR2 YSYEKL. The CDR3 extends over 18 amino acids. In DNA form, the CDR3 reads TGCGCCAGCAGCCACGGGACTAGCGGGGGGGCTTTCCAAGAGACCCAGTACTTC. This codes for CASSHGTSGGAFQETQYF.

The gene calls are TRBV4-1 and TRBJ2-5; perhaps TRBD1 as D (5 bases). The germline V and J ends were trimmed by 2 bases and 4 bases, with 20 bases remaining between them. Germline CDR1 is MGHRA and CDR2 is YSYEKL. The CDR3 length is 17 residues. CDR3 sequence reads: CASSQWNGNSQGETQYF. CDR3 coding DNA: TGCGCCAGCAGCCAATGGAATGGTAACTCCCAGGGAGAGACCCAGTACTTC.

The gene calls are TRBV7-9 and TRBJ2-1; unclear D gene. This CDR3 has 15 amino acids. The V gene lost 0 bases and the J gene lost 2 bases, with 8 bases spanning the gap. From germline, CDR1 is SEHNR and CDR2 FQNEAQ (reference sequence). CDR3 loop: CASSLAAGTYNEQFF. The CDR3 DNA sequence: TGTGCCAGCAGCTTAGCGGCAGGAACCTACAATGAGCAGTTCTTC.

V usage is TRBV27 and J usage is TRBJ2-3; D possibly corresponds to TRBD2 (5 bases). CDR3 length: 13 residues. Trimming took 6 bases from V and 1 from J, leaving 8 bases between them. Germline CDR1 reads MNHEY; CDR2 reads SMNVEV (reference sequence). CDR3: CASSTLGTDTQYF. CDR3 nucleotides: TGTGCCAGCAGCACACTAGGCACAGATACGCAGTATTTT.

The chain recombines TRBV11-3 with TRBJ2-3; D is possibly TRBD1 (5 bases). Trimming shortened V by 5 bases and J by 4 bases, and 10 bases separated the two germline ends. Germline V lookup: CDR1 SGHNT, CDR2 YENEEA. This CDR3 has 13 amino acids. CDR3 coding DNA: TGTGCCAGCAGCCCAAGGGGCCCAGATACGCAGTATTTT. Protein: CASSPRGPDTQYF.

The CDR3 spells CASRVGQGDYNEQFF. The CDR3 nucleotides read TGTGCCAGCAGGGTCGGACAGGGGGACTACAATGAGCAGTTCTTC. The gene calls are TRBV2 and TRBJ2-1; TRBD1 matches at 10 bases. The germline V gene encodes CDR1 SNHLY and CDR2 FYNNEI. Unmatched junction bases numbered 5, after V lost 6 bases and J lost 3 bases. This CDR3 spans 15 amino acids.

The genes are TRBV19 and TRBJ1-1, with 8 bases that match TRBD1. The length of the CDR3 is 16 residues. Looked up from germline, CDR1 is LNHDA and CDR2 is SQIVND (reference sequence). V gave up 2 bases and J gave up 3 bases; unmatched junction bases: 8. CDR3 loop: CASSILRQGHDTEAFF. CDR3 DNA: TGTGCCAGTAGTATACTCCGACAGGGGCACGACACTGAAGCTTTCTTT.

The V call is TRBV2, the J call TRBJ2-5; tentatively, D is TRBD2 (6 bases). This CDR3 region has 15 residues. Trimming stripped 3 bases from V and 0 bases from J, with 11 bases between. Germline V lookup: CDR1 SNHLY, CDR2 FYNNEI. The DNA of the CDR3 is TGTGCCAGCAGTGATTGGGAGGCGGACCAAGAGACCCAGTACTTC. The encoded protein is CASSDWEADQETQYF.

This chain joins TRBV6-5 and TRBJ1-5; tentative D call: TRBD1 (5 bases). CDR1 is MNHEY and CDR2 is SVGAGI in the germline V gene. Trimming stripped 2 bases from V and 7 bases from J, with 9 bases between. CDR3 length: 13 amino acids. The CDR3 sequence is CASSYGGGQPQHF. The DNA for the CDR3 is TGTGCCAGCAGTTACGGGGGAGGGCAGCCCCAGCATTTT.

This chain connects TRBV19 to TRBJ1-1; possibly TRBD1 for D (6 bases). The germline V and J ends were trimmed by 2 bases and 0 bases, with 7 bases remaining between them. This CDR3 has 14 residues. Germline V gene sequence: CDR1 LNHDA, CDR2 SQIVND (reference sequence). CDR3 nucleotides: TGTGCCAGTAGTATATACAGGGTGAACACTGAAGCTTTCTTT. This gives the protein CASSIYRVNTEAFF.

V and J are TRBV27 and TRBJ1-2; TRBD1 matches at 11 bases. The V gene end was trimmed by 4 bases and the J gene end by 4 bases; junction bases not matched to a gene: 5. The CDR3 totals 15 residues. The germline gives CDR1 MNHEY, CDR2 SMNVEV (reference sequence). CDR3 region: CASSSGQGAFYGYTF. The CDR3 DNA reads as TGTGCCAGCAGTTCCGGACAGGGGGCATTCTATGGCTACACCTTC.

V gene TRBV5-1 combines with J gene TRBJ1-4, with unresolved D. Trimming removed 2 bases at V and 8 bases at J, with 10 bases between. The germline CDR1 and CDR2 sequences are SGHRS and YFSETQ. CDR3 length equals 13 residues. The CDR3 region is CASSFWGDEKLFF. The CDR3 coding sequence is TGCGCCAGCAGCTTTTGGGGAGACGAAAAACTGTTTTTT. The full variable domain, with the rest looked up from reference TRBV5-1 and TRBJ1-4, is KAGVTQTPRYLIKTRGQQVTLSCSPISGHRSVSWYQQTPGQGLQFLFEYFSETQRNKGNFPGRFSGRQFSNSRSEMNVSTLELGDSALYLCASSFWGDEKLFFGSGTQLSVL.

The chain uses TRBV2 and TRBJ1-1; weak D call: TRBD1 (6 bases). Germline V CDR1 and CDR2: SNHLY, FYNNEI. This CDR3 comprises 15 residues. V lost 6 bases to trimming and J lost 3 bases, with 17 bases between them. The CDR3 DNA sequence: TGTGCCAGCAGGGACGCCACAGGGCACGACACTGAAGCTTTCTTT. This sequence encodes CASRDATGHDTEAFF. Full variable domain (remainder filled in from reference TRBV2 and TRBJ1-1): EPEVTQTPSHQVTQMGQEVILRCVPISNHLYFYWYRQILGQKVEFLVSFYNNEISEKSEIFDDQFSVERPDGSNFTLKIRSTKLEDSAMYFCASRDATGHDTEAFFGQGTRLTVV.

The J gene is TRBJ2-7, the V gene TRBV6-5; 8 bases map to TRBD1. V was pared by 6 bases and J by 3 bases, with 7 bases of the junction left unmatched. The length of the CDR3 is 14 residues. CDR1 is MNHEY, CDR2 SVGAGI, per germline. The CDR3 region has the DNA TGTGCCAGCAGATCCCGGACAGGGCACTACGAGCAGTACTTC. It yields the protein CASRSRTGHYEQYF.

The chain recombines TRBV19 with TRBJ2-7, with D tentatively TRBD1 (6 bases). The V end lost 5 bases, the J end lost 0 bases, and 11 bases lay between the germline ends. Germline CDR1 is LNHDA and CDR2 is SQIVND (reference sequence). This CDR3 has 14 residues. In nucleotides, the CDR3 is TGTGCCAGTAGTGCTACAGGGAGCTCCTACGAGCAGTACTTC. Translating gives CASSATGSSYEQYF.

The chain is built from TRBV9 and TRBJ1-1; D ambiguous. The V and J ends lost 0 bases and 10 bases respectively, with 10 bases between them. The CDR3 loop spans 12 amino acids. CDR1 is SGDLS and CDR2 is YYNGEE in the germline V gene. In nucleotides, the CDR3 is TGTGCCAGCAGCGTAGGTGACGAGGGAGCTTTCTTT. This sequence encodes CASSVGDEGAFF.

This clone was counted once. V gene TRBV19 combines with J gene TRBJ2-7, with TRBD2 matching over 8 bases. The J segment lost 4 bases and the V segment lost 5 bases, leaving 10 bases of the junction unmatched. This CDR3 is 15 amino acids long. Germline V lookup: CDR1 LNHDA, CDR2 SQIVND (reference sequence). The CDR3 loop is CASSARSGGTYEQYF. CDR3 bases: TGTGCCAGTAGTGCCAGGAGCGGGGGAACTTACGAGCAGTACTTC.

J is TRBJ2-7 and V is TRBV18; 8 bases are shared with TRBD1. J was trimmed by 2 bases and V by 3 bases; bases with no gene match: 6. From germline, CDR1 is KGHSH and CDR2 LQKENI. CDR3 length: 15 amino acids. The CDR3 reads CASSPSGQVTYEQYF. In DNA form, the CDR3 reads TGTGCCAGCTCACCGTCGGGACAGGTCACCTACGAGCAGTACTTC.

This chain joins TRBV21-1 and TRBJ1-2; the DNA was not compared with TRBD1, the D call given in the table. TRBV21-1 is a recognized pseudogene. CDR3 length: 15 residues. The DNA for the CDR3 is TGTGCCAGCAGCAATTTACAGGGGGTTGACTATGGCTACACCTTC. This encodes CASSNLQGVDYGYTF.

This chain uses TRBV4-1 with TRBJ2-7, with 10 bases matching TRBD1. Trimming at V came to 3 bases and at J to 2 bases, leaving 4 bases not matched to a gene. Germline loops: CDR1 MGHRA, CDR2 YSYEKL. The CDR3 is 15 residues long. The chain's CDR3 is CASSHSGTGAYEQYF. The CDR3 coding sequence is TGCGCCAGCAGCCACTCCGGGACAGGGGCCTACGAGCAGTACTTC.

A single count supports this clone. The chain recombines TRBV7-3 with TRBJ2-3, with D possibly matching TRBD2 (5 bases). V lost 4 bases to trimming and J lost 7 bases, with 12 bases between them. The CDR3 contains 13 residues. Germline V CDR1 and CDR2: SGHTA, FQGTGA. The CDR3, as DNA: TGTGCCAGCAGCTCCACCTCGGACTATACGCAGTATTTT. Translating it yields CASSSTSDYTQYF.

The chain employs TRBV6-4 and TRBJ2-1; TRBD2 matches 7 bases. In germline, CDR1 is MRHNA, CDR2 SNTAGT. V dropped 4 bases and J dropped 8; count of bases not matched to a gene: 8. This CDR3 is built from 14 residues. The CDR3 DNA is TGTGCCAGCAGTGGCGGGGGTGAGGGCGATGAGCAGTTCTTC. It codes for CASSGGGEGDEQFF.

This rearrangement joins TRBV7-2 to TRBJ2-7; perhaps TRBD2 as D (6 bases). This CDR3 is built from 16 residues. Trimming left V 6 bases short and J 6 bases short, with 24 bases between. Germline loops: CDR1 SGHTA, CDR2 FQGNSA. The chain's CDR3 is CASRPQISGTLSEQYF. The CDR3 DNA reads as TGTGCCAGCAGACCACAGATTTCCGGGACTCTCTCCGAGCAGTACTTC.